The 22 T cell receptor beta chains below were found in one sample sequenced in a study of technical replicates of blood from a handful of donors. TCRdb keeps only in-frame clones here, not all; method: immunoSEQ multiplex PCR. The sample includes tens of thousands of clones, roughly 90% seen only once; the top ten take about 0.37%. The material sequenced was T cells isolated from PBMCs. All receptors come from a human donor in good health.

CDR3 sequence (DNA): TGTGCCAGCAGTGCGCAGGGGGGCCCGTACGAGCAGTACTTC. Its translation: CASSAQGGPYEQYF. The chain has TRBV2 and TRBJ2-7; TRBD1 is a possible D gene (7 bases). This CDR3 spans 14 amino acids. Looked up from germline, CDR1 is SNHLY and CDR2 is FYNNEI. V dropped 4 bases and J dropped 4 bases, with 14 bases sitting between them.

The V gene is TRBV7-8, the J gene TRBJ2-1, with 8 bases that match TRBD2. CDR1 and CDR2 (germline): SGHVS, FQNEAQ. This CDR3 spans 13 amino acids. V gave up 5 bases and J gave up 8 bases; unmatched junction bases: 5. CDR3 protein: CASSTGLADEQFF. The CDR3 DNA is TGTGCCAGCAGCACAGGACTAGCCGATGAGCAGTTCTTC.

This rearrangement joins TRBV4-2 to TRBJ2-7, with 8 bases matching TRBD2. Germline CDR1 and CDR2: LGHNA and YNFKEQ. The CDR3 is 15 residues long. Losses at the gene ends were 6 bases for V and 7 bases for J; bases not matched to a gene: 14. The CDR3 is CASSLGPAGALEQYF. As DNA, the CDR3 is TGTGCCAGCAGTCTCGGGCCAGCGGGAGCTTTAGAGCAGTACTTC.

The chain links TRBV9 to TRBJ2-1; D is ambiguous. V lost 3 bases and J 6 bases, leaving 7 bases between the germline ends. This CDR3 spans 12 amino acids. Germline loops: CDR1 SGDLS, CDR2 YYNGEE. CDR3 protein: CASSATFNEQFF. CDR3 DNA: TGTGCCAGCAGCGCGACTTTCAATGAGCAGTTCTTC.

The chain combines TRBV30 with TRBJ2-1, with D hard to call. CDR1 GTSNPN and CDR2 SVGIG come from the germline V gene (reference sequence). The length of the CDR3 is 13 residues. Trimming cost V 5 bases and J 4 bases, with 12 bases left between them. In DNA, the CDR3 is TGTGCCTGGGGGCGCGATGTATACAATGAGCAGTTCTTC. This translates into CAWGRDVYNEQFF.

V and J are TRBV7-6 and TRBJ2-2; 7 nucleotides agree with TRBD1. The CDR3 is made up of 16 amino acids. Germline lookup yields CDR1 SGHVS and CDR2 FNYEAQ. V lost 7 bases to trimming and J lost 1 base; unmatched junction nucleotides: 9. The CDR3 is CASMLRGQKNTGELFF. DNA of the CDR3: TGTGCCAGCATGCTACGGGGACAGAAGAACACCGGGGAGCTGTTTTTT.

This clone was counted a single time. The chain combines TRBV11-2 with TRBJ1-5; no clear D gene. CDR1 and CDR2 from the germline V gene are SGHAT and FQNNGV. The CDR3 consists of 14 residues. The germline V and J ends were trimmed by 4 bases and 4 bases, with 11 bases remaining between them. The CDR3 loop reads CASSSQAGNQPQHF. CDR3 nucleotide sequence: TGTGCCAGCAGCTCCCAAGCGGGGAATCAGCCCCAGCATTTT.

The DNA for the CDR3 is TGTGCCAGCAGCCCCTCTTATGGCTACACCTTC. Its translation: CASSPSYGYTF. The chain joins TRBV28 to TRBJ1-2; D ambiguous. V was pared by 6 bases and J by 5 bases, with 7 bases between. CDR3 length: 11 amino acids. CDR1 and CDR2 from the germline V gene are MDHEN and SYDVKM.

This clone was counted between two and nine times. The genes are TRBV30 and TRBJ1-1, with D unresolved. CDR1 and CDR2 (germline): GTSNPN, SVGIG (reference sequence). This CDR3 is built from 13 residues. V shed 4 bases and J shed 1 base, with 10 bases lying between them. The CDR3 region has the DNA TGTGCCTGGAAAATACAAACGAACACTGAAGCTTTCTTT. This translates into CAWKIQTNTEAFF.

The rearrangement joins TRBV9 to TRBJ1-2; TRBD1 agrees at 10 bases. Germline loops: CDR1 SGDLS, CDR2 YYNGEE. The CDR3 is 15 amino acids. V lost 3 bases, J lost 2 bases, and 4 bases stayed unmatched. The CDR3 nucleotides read TGTGCCAGCAGCGGCGGACAGGGGGGAAACTATGGCTACACCTTC. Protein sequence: CASSGGQGGNYGYTF.

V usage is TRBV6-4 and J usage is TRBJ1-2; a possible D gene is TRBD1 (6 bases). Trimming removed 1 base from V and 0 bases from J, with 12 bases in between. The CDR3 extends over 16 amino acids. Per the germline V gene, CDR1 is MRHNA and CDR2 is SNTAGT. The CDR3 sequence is CASSDWTVQANYGYTF. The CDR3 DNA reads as TGTGCCAGCAGTGACTGGACAGTCCAAGCTAACTATGGCTACACCTTC.

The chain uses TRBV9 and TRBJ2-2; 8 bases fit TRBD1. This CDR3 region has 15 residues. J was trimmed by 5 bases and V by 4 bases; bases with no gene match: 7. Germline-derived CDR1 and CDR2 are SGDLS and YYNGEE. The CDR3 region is CASSPWTGQTGELFF. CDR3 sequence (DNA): TGTGCCAGCAGCCCCTGGACAGGGCAAACCGGGGAGCTGTTTTTT.

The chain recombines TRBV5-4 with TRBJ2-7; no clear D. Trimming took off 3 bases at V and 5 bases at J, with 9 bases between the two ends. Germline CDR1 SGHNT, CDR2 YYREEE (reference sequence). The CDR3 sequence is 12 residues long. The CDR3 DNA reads TGTGCCAGCAGCTCCCGTCCCGACGAGCAGTACTTC. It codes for CASSSRPDEQYF.

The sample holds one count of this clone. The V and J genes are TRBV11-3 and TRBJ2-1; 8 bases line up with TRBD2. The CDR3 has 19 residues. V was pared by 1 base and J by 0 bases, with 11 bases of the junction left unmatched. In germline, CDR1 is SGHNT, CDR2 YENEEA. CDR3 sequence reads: CASSLAGGGGPRSYNEQFF. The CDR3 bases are TGTGCCAGCAGCTTAGCGGGAGGGGGAGGGCCCCGCTCCTACAATGAGCAGTTCTTC.

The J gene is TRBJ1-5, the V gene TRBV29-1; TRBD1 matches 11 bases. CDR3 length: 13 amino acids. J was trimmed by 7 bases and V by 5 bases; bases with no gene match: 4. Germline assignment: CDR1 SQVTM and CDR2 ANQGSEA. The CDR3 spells CSVRTGGEQPQHF. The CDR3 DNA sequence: TGCAGCGTTAGGACAGGGGGCGAGCAGCCCCAGCATTTT.

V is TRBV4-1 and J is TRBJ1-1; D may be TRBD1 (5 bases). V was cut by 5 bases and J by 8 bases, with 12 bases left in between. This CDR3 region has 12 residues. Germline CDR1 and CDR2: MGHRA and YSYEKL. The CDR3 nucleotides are TGCGCCAGCAGCTATCGGGACTCAGAAGCTTTCTTT. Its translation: CASSYRDSEAFF.

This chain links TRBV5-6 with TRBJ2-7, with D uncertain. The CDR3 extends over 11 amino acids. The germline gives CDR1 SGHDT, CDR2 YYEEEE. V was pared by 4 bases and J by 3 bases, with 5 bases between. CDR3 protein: CASSIDYEQYF. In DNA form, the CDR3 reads TGTGCCAGCAGCATAGACTACGAGCAGTACTTC.

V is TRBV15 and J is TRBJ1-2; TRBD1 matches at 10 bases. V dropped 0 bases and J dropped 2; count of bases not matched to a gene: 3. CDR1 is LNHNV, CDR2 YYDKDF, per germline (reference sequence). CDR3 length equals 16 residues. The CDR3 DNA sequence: TGTGCCACCAGCAGAGATTTGACAGGGGGCAACTATGGCTACACCTTC. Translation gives CATSRDLTGGNYGYTF.

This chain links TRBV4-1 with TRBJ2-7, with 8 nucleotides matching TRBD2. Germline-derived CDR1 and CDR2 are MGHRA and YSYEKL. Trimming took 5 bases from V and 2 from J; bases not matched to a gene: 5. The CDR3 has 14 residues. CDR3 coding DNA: TGCGCCAGCAGCTCCCGGGAGGGCCCCTACGAGCAGTACTTC. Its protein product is CASSSREGPYEQYF.

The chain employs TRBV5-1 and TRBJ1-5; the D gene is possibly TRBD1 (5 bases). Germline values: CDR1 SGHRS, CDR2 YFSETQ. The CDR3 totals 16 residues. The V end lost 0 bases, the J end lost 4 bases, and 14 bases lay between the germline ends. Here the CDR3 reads CASSLEPGLYNQPQHF. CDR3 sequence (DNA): TGCGCCAGCAGCTTGGAACCGGGACTTTATAATCAGCCCCAGCATTTT.

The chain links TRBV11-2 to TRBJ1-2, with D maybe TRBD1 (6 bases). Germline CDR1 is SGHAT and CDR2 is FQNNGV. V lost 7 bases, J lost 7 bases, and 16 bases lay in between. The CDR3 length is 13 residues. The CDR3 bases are TGTGCCAGCACCCTACAGGGTAAGAGTGGCTACACCTTC. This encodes CASTLQGKSGYTF.

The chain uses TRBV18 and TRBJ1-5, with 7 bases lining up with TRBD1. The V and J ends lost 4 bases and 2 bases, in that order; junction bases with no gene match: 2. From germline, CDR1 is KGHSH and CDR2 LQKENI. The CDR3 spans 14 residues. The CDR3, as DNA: TGTGCCAGCTCACAAACAGGGGGCAATCAGCCCCAGCATTTT. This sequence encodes CASSQTGGNQPQHF. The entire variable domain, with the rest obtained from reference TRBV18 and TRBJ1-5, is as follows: NAGVMQNPRHLVRRRGQEARLRCSPMKGHSHVYWYRQLPEEGLKFMVYLQKENIIDESGMPKERFSAEFPKEGPSILRIQQVVRGDSAAYFCASSQTGGNQPQHFGDGTRLSIL.